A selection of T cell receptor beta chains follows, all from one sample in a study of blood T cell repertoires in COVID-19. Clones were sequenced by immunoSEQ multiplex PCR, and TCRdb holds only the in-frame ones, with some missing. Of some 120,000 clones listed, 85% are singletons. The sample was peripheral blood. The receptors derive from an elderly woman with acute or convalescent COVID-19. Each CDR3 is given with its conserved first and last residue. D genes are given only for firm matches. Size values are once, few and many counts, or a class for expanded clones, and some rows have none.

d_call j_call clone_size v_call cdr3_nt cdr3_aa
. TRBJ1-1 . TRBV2 TGTGCCACCCGGAGGGAAAACACTGAAGCTTTCTTT CATRRENTEAFF
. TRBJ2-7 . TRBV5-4 TGTGCCAGCAGCCCGGAGGACCGGTACGAGCAGTACTTC CASSPEDRYEQYF
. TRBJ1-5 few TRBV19 TGTGCCAGTAGAGACCAGGCTATAGGGCCCCAGCATTTT CASRDQAIGPQHF
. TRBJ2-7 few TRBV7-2 TGTGCCAGCCAATTACAGGCGGACCCCTACGAGCAGTACTTC CASQLQADPYEQYF
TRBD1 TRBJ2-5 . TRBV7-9 TGTGCCAGCAGCTTAACCGGTTCAAGGACAGGCTGGGAGACCCAGTACTTC CASSLTGSRTGWETQYF
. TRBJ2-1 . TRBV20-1 TGCAGTGCTAGAAGGGGGAATGAGCAGTTCTTC CSARRGNEQFF
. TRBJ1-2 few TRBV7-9 TGTGCCAGCAGCTTAGTACAGGAACGCGGCTACACCTTC CASSLVQERGYTF
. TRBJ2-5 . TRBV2 TGTGCCAGCGGGCCGACCCAAGAGACCCAGTACTTC CASGPTQETQYF
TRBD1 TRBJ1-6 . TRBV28 TGTGCCAGCAGTTTAGGACAGGGTAATTCACCCCTCCACTTT CASSLGQGNSPLHF
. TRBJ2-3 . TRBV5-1 TGCGCCAGCAGCGGAGGACAGCGAACAGATACGCAGTATTTT CASSGGQRTDTQYF
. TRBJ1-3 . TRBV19 TGTGCCAGTGCCACGACGGGGTCCTCAATGGCTGGAAACACCATATATTTT CASATTGSSMAGNTIYF
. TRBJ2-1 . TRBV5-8 TGTGCCAGCAGTCCCCTCGAACTAGACAATGAGCAGTTCTTC CASSPLELDNEQFF
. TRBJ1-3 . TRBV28 TGTGCCAGCAGTTTAGGTCAGGGGCCCAGAAACACCATATATTTT CASSLGQGPRNTIYF
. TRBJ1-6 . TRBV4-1 TGCGCCAGCAGCCAAGAAAGCTTCCAGCCTGGAGGTTCACCCCTCCACTTT CASSQESFQPGGSPLHF
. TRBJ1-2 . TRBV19 TGTGCCAGTAGTAGTTTACAGACCTATGGCTACACCTTC CASSSLQTYGYTF
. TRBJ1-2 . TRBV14 TGTGCCAGCAGCCCCGTGACAGGTTGGGGCTATGGCTACACCTTC CASSPVTGWGYGYTF
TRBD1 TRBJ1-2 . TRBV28 TGTGCCAGCAGGGGACAGGGACTTACTAACTATGGCTACACCTTC CASRGQGLTNYGYTF
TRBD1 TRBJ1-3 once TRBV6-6 TGTGCCAGCAGTACGGACAGGATCTCTGGAAACACCATATATTTT CASSTDRISGNTIYF
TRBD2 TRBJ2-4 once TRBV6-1 TGTGCCAGCAGTGAGGCTAGCGGCAAAAACATTCAGTACTTC CASSEASGKNIQYF
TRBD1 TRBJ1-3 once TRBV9 TGTGCCAGCAGCGTCGACAGGGGACCTGGAAACACCATATATTTT CASSVDRGPGNTIYF
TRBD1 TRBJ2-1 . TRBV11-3 TGTGCCAGCAGCTTCGGGACAGGGGGTTTCAATGAGCAGTTCTTC CASSFGTGGFNEQFF
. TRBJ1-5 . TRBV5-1 TGCGCCAGCAGCTTGGGGGCCAGCAGCAATCAGCCCCAGCATTTT CASSLGASSNQPQHF
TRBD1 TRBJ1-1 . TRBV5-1 TGCGCCAGCAGCTTTGGACAGGGGCGTCAAGCTTTCTTT CASSFGQGRQAFF
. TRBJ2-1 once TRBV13 TGTGCCAGCAACAGTGTCAAGTTCCGGCGGGGTGAGCAGTTCTTC CASNSVKFRRGEQFF
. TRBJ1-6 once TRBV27 TGTGCCAGCAGTCGAGGACAGTCACCCCTCCACTTT CASSRGQSPLHF
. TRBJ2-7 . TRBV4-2 TGTGCCAGCAGCCAAGCCAGGGCAGGCGAGCAGTACTTC CASSQARAGEQYF
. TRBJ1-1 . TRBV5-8 TGTGCCAGCAGCCCCAGGGGTATGAACACTGAAGCTTTCTTT CASSPRGMNTEAFF
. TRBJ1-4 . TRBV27 TGTGCCAGCCGGAGCGTTAATGAAAAACTGTTTTTT CASRSVNEKLFF
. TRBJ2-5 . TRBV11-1 TGTGCCAGCAGCGATGGACAGCGGGAGACCCAGTACTTC CASSDGQRETQYF
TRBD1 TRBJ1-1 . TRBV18 TGTGCCAGCTCACCGGGACAGGGGGCAGGAGAAGCTTTCTTT CASSPGQGAGEAFF
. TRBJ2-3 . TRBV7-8 TGTGCCAGCAGCCCTTATTCTTCAGATACGCAGTATTTT CASSPYSSDTQYF
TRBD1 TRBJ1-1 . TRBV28 TGTGCCAGCGGGACAGTCAACAAAGAAGCTTTCTTT CASGTVNKEAFF
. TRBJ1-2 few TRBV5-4 TGTGCCAGCAGCCGAAACCCTCCAGGGGCCATAAACTATGGCTACACCTTC CASSRNPPGAINYGYTF
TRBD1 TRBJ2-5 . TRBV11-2 TGTGCCAGCAGCTCATACGACAGGGGAAGTAAAGAGACCCAGTACTTC CASSSYDRGSKETQYF
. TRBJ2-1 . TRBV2 TGTGCCAGCAACCCCCAGGGAGGACACAATGAGCAGTTCTTC CASNPQGGHNEQFF
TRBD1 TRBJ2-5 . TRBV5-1 TGCGCCAGCAGCTTCGGGACAGAAGAGACCCAGTACTTC CASSFGTEETQYF
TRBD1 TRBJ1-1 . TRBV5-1 TGCGCCAGCAGACGGACAGGGGACCGCGTAGCTGAAGCTTTCTTT CASRRTGDRVAEAFF
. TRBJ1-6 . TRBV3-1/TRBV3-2 TGTGCCAGCAGCCAAACTGCCCTAGGAAATTCACCCCTCCACTTT CASSQTALGNSPLHF
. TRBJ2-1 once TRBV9 TGTGCCAGCAGCGTAGAGGTCCGGGACAATGAGCAGTTCTTC CASSVEVRDNEQFF
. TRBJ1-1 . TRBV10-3 TGTGCCATCAGTGGTCAGTTAAACACTGAAGCTTTCTTT CAISGQLNTEAFF